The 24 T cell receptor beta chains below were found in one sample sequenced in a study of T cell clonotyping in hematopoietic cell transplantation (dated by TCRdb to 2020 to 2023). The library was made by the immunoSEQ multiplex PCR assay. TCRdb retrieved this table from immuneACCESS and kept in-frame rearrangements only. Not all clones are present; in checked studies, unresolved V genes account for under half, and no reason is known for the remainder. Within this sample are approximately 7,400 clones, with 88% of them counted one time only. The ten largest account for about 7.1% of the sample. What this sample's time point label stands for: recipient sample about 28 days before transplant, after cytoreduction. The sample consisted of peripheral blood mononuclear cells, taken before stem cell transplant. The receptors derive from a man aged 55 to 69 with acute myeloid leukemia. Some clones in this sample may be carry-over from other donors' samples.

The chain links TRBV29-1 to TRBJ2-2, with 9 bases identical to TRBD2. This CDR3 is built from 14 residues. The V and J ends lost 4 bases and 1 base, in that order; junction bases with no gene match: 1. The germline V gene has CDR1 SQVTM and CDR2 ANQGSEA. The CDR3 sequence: CSVATSGNTGELFF. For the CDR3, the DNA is TGCAGCGTTGCGACTAGCGGGAACACCGGGGAGCTGTTTTTT.

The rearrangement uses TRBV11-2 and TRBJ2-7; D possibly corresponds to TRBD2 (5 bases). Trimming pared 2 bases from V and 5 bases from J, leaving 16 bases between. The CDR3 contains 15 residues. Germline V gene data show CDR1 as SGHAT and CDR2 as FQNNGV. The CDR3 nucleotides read TGTGCCAGCAGCTTATTGACTAAACTTGGTAACGAGCAGTACTTC. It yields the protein CASSLLTKLGNEQYF.

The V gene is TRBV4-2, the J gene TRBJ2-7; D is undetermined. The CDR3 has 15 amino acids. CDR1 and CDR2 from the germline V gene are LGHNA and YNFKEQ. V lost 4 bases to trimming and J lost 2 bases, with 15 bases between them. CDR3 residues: CASSRERHTPYEQYF. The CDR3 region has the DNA TGTGCCAGCAGCCGTGAGCGCCACACCCCCTACGAGCAGTACTTC.

In DNA, the CDR3 is TGTGCCAGCAGTTTAGGGCCGACCTCGGACATTCAGTACTTC. Its protein product is CASSLGPTSDIQYF. The chain couples TRBV28 to TRBJ2-4; no firm D call. CDR3 length equals 14 residues. The V end lost 2 bases, the J end lost 8 bases, and 13 bases lay between the germline ends. CDR1 is MDHEN and CDR2 is SYDVKM in the germline V gene.

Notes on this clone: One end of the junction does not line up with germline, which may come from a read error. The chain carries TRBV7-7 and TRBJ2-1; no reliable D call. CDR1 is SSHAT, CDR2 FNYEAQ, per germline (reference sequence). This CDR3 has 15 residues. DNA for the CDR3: TGTGCTAGCACCCCCGGGCGTATGTATGTTGGTGAGCAGTTCTTC. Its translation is CASTPGRMYVGEQFF.

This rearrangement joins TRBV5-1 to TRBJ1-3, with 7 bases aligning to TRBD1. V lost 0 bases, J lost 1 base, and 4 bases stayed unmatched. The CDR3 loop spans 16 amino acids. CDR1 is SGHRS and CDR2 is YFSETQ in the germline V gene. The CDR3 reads CASSLASGGSGNTIYF. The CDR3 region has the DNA TGCGCCAGCAGCTTGGCATCAGGGGGTTCTGGAAACACCATATATTTT.

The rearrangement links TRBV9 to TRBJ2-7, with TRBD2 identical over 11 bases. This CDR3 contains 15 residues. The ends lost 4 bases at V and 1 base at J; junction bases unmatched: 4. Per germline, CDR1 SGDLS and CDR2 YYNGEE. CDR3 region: CASSIGTSGSYEQYF. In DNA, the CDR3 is TGTGCCAGCAGCATTGGGACTAGCGGTTCCTACGAGCAGTACTTC.

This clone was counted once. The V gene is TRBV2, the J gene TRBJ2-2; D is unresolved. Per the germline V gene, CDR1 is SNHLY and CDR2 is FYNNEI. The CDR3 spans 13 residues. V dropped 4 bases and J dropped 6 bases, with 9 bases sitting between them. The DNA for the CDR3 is TGTGCCAGCAGTGTACAGAATTCCGGGGAGCTGTTTTTT. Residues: CASSVQNSGELFF.

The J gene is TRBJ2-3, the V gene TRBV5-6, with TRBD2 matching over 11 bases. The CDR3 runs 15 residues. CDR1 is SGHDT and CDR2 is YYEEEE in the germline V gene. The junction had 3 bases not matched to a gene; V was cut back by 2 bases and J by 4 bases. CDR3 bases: TGTGCCAGCAGCTTTAGCGGGGGGGCCCCAGATACGCAGTATTTT. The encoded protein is CASSFSGGAPDTQYF. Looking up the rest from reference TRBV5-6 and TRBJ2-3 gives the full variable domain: DAGVTQSPTHLIKTRGQQVTLRCSPKSGHDTVSWYQQALGQGPQFIFQYYEEEERQRGNFPDRFSGHQFPNYSSELNVNALLLGDSALYLCASSFSGGAPDTQYFGPGTRLTVL.

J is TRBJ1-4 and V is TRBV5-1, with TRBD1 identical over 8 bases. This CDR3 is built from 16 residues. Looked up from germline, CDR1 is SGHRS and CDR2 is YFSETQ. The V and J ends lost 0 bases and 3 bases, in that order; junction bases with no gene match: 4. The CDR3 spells CASSLADRVANEKLFF. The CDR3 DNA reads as TGCGCCAGCAGCTTGGCGGACAGGGTAGCTAATGAAAAACTGTTTTTT.

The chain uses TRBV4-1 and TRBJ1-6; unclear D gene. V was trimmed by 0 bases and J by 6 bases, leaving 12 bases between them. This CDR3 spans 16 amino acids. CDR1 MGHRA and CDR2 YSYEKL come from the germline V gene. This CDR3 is CASSQEDAEPNSPLHF. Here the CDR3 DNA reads TGCGCCAGCAGCCAAGAGGACGCGGAACCTAATTCACCCCTCCACTTT.

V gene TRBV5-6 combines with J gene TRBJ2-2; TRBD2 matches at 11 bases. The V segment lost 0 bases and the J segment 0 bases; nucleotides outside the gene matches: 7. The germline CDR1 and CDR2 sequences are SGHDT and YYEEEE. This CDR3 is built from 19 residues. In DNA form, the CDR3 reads TGTGCCAGCAGCTTGGGACTAGCGGGGTTCCCCGCGAACACCGGGGAGCTGTTTTTT. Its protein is CASSLGLAGFPANTGELFF.

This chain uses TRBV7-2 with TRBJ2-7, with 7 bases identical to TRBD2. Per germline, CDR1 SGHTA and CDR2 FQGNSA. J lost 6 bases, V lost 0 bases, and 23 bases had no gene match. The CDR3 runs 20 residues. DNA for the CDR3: TGTGCCAGCAGCTTAGCCCTTGGGTTGGGCGGGAGCCGAGGGTTGGGCGAGCAGTACTTC. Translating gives CASSLALGLGGSRGLGEQYF.

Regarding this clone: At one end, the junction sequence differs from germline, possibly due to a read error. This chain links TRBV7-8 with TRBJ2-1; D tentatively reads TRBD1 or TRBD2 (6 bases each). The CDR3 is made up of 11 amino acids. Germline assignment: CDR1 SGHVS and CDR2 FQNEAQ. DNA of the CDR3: TGTGCCAGCAGCTTAGATCGGGGGCTGGTCTTC. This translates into CASSLDRGLVF.

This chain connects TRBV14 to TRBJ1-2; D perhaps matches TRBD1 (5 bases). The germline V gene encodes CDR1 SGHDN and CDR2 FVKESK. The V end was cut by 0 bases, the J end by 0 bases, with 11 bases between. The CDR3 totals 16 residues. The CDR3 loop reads CASSQDRVGANYGYTF. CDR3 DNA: TGTGCCAGCAGCCAAGACAGGGTCGGGGCTAACTATGGCTACACCTTC.

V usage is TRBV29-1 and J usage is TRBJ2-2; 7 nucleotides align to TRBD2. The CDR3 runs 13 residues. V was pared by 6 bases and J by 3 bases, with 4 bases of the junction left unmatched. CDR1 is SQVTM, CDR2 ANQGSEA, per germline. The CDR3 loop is CSVGRGHTGELFF. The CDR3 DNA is TGCAGCGTGGGGAGGGGCCACACCGGGGAGCTGTTTTTT.

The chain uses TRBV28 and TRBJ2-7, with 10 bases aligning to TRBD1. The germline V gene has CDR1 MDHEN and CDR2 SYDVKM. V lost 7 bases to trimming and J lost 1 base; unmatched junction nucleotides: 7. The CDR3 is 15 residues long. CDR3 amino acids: CASTATGGGSYEQYF. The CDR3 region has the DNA TGTGCCAGCACGGCGACAGGGGGCGGGTCCTACGAGCAGTACTTC.

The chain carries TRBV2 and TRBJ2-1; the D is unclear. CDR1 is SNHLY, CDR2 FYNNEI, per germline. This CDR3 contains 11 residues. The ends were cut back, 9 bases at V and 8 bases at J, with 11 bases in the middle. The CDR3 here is CASLGLYEQFF. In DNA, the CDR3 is TGTGCCAGTCTGGGCCTCTATGAGCAGTTCTTC.

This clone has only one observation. CDR3 in amino acids: CASSLAPDQPQHF. CDR3 in DNA: TGCGCCAGCAGCTTGGCTCCCGATCAGCCCCAGCATTTT. V usage is TRBV5-1 and J usage is TRBJ1-5; D gene unclear. The germline V gene has CDR1 SGHRS and CDR2 YFSETQ. CDR3 length: 13 amino acids. V was shortened by 0 bases and J by 5 bases, with 6 bases between the two germline ends.

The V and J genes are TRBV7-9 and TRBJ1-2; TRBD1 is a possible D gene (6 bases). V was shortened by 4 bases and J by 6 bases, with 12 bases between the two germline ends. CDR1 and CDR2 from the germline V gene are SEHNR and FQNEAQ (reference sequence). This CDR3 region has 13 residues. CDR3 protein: CASSWTEKHGYTF. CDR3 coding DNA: TGTGCCAGCAGCTGGACAGAGAAGCATGGCTACACCTTC.

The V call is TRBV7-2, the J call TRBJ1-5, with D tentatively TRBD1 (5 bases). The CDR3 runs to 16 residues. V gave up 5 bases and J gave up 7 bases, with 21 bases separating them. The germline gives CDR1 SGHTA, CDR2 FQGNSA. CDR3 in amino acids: CASSPSSGGSWQPQHF. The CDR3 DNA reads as TGTGCCAGCAGCCCCTCTTCCGGGGGGTCGTGGCAGCCCCAGCATTTT.

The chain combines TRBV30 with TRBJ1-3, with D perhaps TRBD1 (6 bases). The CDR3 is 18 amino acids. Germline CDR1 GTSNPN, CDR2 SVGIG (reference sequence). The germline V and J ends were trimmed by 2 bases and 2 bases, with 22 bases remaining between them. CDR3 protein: CAWSLGQNLRFTGNTIYF. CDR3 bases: TGTGCCTGGAGTCTAGGACAGAATCTCAGATTCACTGGAAACACCATATATTTT.

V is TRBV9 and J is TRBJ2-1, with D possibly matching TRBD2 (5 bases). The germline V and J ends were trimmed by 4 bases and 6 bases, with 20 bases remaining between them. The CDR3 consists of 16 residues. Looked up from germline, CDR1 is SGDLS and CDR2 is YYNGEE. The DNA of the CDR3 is TGTGCCAGCAGCCCCCGGATACTGACGGCGGGCAATGAGCAGTTCTTC. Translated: CASSPRILTAGNEQFF.

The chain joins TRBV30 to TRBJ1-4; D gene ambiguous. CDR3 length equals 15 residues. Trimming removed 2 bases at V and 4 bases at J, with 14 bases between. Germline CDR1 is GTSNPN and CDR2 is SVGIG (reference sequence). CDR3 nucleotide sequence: TGTGCCTGGAGTTTGGCTTTTACATATAATGAAAAACTGTTTTTT. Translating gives CAWSLAFTYNEKLFF.